This T cell receptor (beta chain) was sequenced for a study of blood T cell repertoires in COVID-19. Overall study: The United States, Italy and Spain supplied acute and convalescent COVID-19 samples. T cells, B-cell-depleted T cells, or PBMCs provided the cDNA or gDNA that served as material.

Per germline, CDR1 LNHNV and CDR2 YYDKDF (reference sequence). The CDR3 has 15 amino acids. Germline trimming cut 1 base from V and 3 bases from J; bases unmatched to any gene: 2. Authors' methods: Nucleated cell number was recorded as an estimate derived from reference gene primer amplification. Repertoires were generated with immunoSEQ multiplex PCR, while TCRdb's copy carries only in-frame clones and drops some. That table is the source of V, J and clone size, and D and trimming were worked out from the DNA. The table lists fewer than 150,000 clones, over 65% of them singletons. The sample comprised peripheral blood. The receptor was derived from a human donor with acute or convalescent COVID-19. The donor label of this sample is uncertain. This chain links TRBV15 with TRBJ2-3; 9 positions match TRBD1. The CDR3 bases are TGTGCCACCAGCAGAGCGGGACAGGGTACAGATACGCAGTATTTT. Protein product: CATSRAGQGTDTQYF.